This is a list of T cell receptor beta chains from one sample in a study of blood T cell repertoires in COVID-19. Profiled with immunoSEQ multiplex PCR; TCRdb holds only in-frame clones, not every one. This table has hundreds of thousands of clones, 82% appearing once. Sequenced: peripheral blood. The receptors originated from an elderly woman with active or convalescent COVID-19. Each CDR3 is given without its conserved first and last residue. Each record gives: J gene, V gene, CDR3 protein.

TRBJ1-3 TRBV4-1 ASSQEGQISGNTIY
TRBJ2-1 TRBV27 ASRGWGQDNEQF
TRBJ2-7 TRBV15 ATSRGGDEQY
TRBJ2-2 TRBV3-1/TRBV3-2 ASSQGQGNTGELF
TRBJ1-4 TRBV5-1 ASSLGQGATNEKLF
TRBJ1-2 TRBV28 ASSTSTPIANYGYT
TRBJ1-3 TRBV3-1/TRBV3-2 ASSPSGIGNTIY
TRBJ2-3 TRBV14 ASSLGLAGGGSDTQY
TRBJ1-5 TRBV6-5 ASSLDRGYQPQH
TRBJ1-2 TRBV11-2 ASSLAGPNGYT
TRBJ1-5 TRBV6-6 ASSWGPGGQPQH
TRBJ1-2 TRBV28 ASINRRGYGYT
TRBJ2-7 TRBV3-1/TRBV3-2 ASSQGTVSYEQY
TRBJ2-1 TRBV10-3 AISEGQGVYNEQF
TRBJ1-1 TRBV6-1 ASSEKGVLTEAF
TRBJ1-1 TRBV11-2 ASSLDRGDSNTEAF
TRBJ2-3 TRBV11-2 ASSFTSGGTDTQY
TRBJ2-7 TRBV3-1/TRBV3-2 ASSHPRGAVYEQY